This TCR beta chain was captured in a study of cytomegalovirus exposure and HLA in healthy donors. Findings and limits, study-wide: Productive status was seen about 87% or about 30% of the time for most TCR beta V segments in an earlier analysis.

Comments on this clone: Its antigen is not identified.

The PCR employed 60 Vbeta primers together with 13 Jbeta primers. Clones were sequenced by immunoSEQ multiplex PCR, and TCRdb holds only the in-frame ones, with some missing. The sample includes 130,000 to 150,000 clones, less than 90% seen only once; the top ten take roughly 2.5%. This CDR3 is built from 14 residues. In germline, CDR1 is SQVTM, CDR2 ANQGSEA. Losses at the gene ends were 6 bases for V and 4 bases for J; bases not matched to a gene: 8. The chain carries TRBV29-1 and TRBJ2-1, with 8 bases lining up with TRBD2. The sequence was obtained from a boy aged 2 to 10 in good health and CMV-seronegative. Specimen: PBMCs. In DNA form, the CDR3 reads TGCAGCGTAGGTAGCGGGGCGGCATACAATGAGCAGTTCTTC. Amino acid sequence: CSVGSGAAYNEQFF.